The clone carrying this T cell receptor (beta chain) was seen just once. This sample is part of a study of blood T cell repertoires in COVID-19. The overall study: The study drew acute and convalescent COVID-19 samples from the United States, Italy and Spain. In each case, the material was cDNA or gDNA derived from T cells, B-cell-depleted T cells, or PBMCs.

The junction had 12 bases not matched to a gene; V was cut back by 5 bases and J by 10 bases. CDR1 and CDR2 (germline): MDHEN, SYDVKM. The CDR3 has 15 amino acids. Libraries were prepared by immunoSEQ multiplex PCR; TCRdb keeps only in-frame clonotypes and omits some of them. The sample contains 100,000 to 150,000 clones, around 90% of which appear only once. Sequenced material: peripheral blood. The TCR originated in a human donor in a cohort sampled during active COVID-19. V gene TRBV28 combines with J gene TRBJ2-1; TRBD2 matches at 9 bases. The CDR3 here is CASSTPSSGSLEQFF. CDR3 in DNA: TGTGCCAGCAGTACACCCAGTAGCGGGAGTTTGGAGCAGTTCTTC.